This TCR beta chain was obtained from a study of T cells expressing NK-cell markers. Overall study findings and caveats: A range of about 1.0-8% of CD8+ T cells consisted of dominant NKG2C+ clonotypes in six donors. The CD3+CD56-NKG2C+ fraction of a handful of donors was likewise dominated by these clonotypes.

The CDR3 is 14 residues long. Germline V gene lookup returns CDR1 MNHNS and CDR2 SASEGT. TCRdb reprocessed the 5' RACE reads and keeps a single row for each CDR3 protein, giving no DNA. This listing includes 500,000 to 700,000 distinct CDR3 sequences. Note on this clonotype: As yet, its antigen is unknown.

The source material was blood T cells: a sorted CD56 or NKG2C T cell subset, CD4+ or CD8+ T cells, or bulk PBMC T cells (not recorded which). This clonotype was sampled from a man between 18 and 35 years old in good health. V is TRBV6-1 and J is TRBJ1-2; TCRdb returns TRBD1, unconfirmable since there is no DNA. The CDR3 protein is CASRIGDRGLGYTF.